This T cell receptor beta chain was observed in a study of metastatic and nonmetastatic thyroid tumors. Study overall: Repertoires from malignant and benign thyroid patients were compared across blood and tumor or nodule tissue.

Every patient underwent thyroid surgery untreated. This clone was detected many times. In germline, CDR1 is MNHNS, CDR2 SASEGT. V shed 7 bases and J shed 1 base, with 10 bases lying between them. This CDR3 spans 13 amino acids. TCRdb used MiXCR to call clones anew from the PCR reads. Among about 40,000 clones, about 15% were seen once, and the ten largest hold 3.5% to 4%. This sequence originates from a female donor with papillary thyroid cancer or a benign thyroid nodule (not recorded which). Some clones in this sample may be carry-over from other donors' samples. Sequenced input: blood. The gene calls are TRBV6-1 and TRBJ1-2; no clear D gene. CDR3 loop: CASTEQLNYGYTF. The CDR3 DNA follows: TGTGCCAGCACCGAACAACTTAACTATGGCTACACCTTC.